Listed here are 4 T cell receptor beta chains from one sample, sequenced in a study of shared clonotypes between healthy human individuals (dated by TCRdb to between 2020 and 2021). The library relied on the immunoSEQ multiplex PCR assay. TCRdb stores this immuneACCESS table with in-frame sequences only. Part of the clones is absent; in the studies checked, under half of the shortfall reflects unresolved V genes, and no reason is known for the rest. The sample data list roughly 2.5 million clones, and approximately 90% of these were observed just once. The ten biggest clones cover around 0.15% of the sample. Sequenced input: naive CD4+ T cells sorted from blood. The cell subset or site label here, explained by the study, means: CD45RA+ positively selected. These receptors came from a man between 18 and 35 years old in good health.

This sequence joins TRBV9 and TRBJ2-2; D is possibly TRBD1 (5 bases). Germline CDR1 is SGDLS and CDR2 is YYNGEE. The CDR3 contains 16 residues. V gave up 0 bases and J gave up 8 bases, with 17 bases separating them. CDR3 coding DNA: TGTGCCAGCAGCGTAGGGCGCACAGGTAGAGCTGGGGAGCTGTTTTTT. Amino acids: CASSVGRTGRAGELFF.

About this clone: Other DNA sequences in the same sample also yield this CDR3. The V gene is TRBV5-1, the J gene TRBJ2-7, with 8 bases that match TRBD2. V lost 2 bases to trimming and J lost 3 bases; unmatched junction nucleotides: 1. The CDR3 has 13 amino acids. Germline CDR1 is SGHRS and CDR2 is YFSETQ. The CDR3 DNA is TGCGCCAGCAGCTTCACTAGCGGCTACGAGCAGTACTTC. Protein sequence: CASSFTSGYEQYF.

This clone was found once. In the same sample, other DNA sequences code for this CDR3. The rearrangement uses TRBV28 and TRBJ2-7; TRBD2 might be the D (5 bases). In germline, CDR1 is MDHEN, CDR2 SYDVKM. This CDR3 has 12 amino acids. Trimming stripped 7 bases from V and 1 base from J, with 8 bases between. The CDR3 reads CASTPGSYEQYF. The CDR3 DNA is TGTGCCAGCACCCCGGGATCCTACGAGCAGTACTTC. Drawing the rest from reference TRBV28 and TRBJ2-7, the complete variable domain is DVKVTQSSRYLVKRTGEKVFLECVQDMDHENMFWYRQDPGLGLRLIYFSYDVKMKEKGDIPEGYSVSREKKERFSLILESASTNQTSMYLCASTPGSYEQYFGPGTRLTVT.

DNA of the CDR3: TGCGCCAGCAGTGAGTCTGGACGCGCCGACAATGAAAAACTGTTTTTT. This sequence encodes CASSESGRADNEKLFF. The chain joins TRBV10-2 to TRBJ1-4; D remains ambiguous. This CDR3 contains 16 residues. V lost 0 bases and J lost 5, with 13 bases in between. Looked up from germline, CDR1 is WSHSY and CDR2 is SAAADI.